A single sample is the source of the 13 T cell receptor beta chains below, sequenced in a study of T cells in women clearing cervical HPV infection. This table comes from immunoSEQ multiplex PCR, and its TCRdb copy is limited to in-frame clones, with some not included. This listing includes around 30,000 clones. Sequences were obtained from blood buffy coat. Receptors originate from a woman aged 18 to 69 with a cervical HPV16 infection that either progressed to CIN3+ or cleared (not recorded which).

The CDR3 loop is CASSLGAGPTDTQYF. The CDR3 DNA, read in part, is TGTGCCAGCAGCTTAGGGGCGGGGCCAACAGATACG. This chain connects TRBV7-9 to TRBJ2-3; maybe TRBD2 (6 bases). The read ends 3 residues before the CDR3 terminus; that terminus is restored from the germline J gene. The V gene's germline CDR1 is SEHNR and CDR2 FQNEAQ (reference sequence). V lost 1 base and J 3 bases, leaving 11 bases between the germline ends. The CDR3 totals 15 residues.

With respect to this clone: Read coverage stops 3 residues before the CDR3 terminus; the germline J gene supplies the remainder. J is TRBJ2-7 and V is TRBV7-2; D is ambiguous. The CDR3 runs to 13 residues. Germline V gene lookup returns CDR1 SGHTA and CDR2 FQGNSA. V was clipped by 2 bases and J by 4 bases, with 9 bases between them. The part of the CDR3 DNA that was read is TGTGCCAGCAGCTTATCCCACTCTTACGAG. As protein: CASSLSHSYE. The CDR3 in its entirety is CASSLSHSYEQYF.

Note on this clone: The read ends 3 residues early relative to the CDR3; the germline J gene fills the gap. This chain links TRBV30 with TRBJ1-2, with TRBD1 identical over 7 bases. Germline CDR1 and CDR2: GTSNPN and SVGIG (reference sequence). The V and J ends lost 0 bases and 4 bases, in that order; junction bases with no gene match: 5. The CDR3 sequence is 14 residues long. The part of the CDR3 DNA that was read is TGTGCCTGGAGTGTAATAGGGGGCGGCTATGGC. This codes for CAWSVIGGGYG. In full, the CDR3 is CAWSVIGGGYGYTF.

A note on this clone: The read finishes 3 residues shy of the CDR3 end, and the germline J gene is used to complete it. The chain recombines TRBV5-6 with TRBJ1-1; 10 positions match TRBD1. Germline lookup yields CDR1 SGHDT and CDR2 YYEEEE. The V and J ends lost 0 bases and 4 bases, in that order; junction bases with no gene match: 0. The CDR3 loop spans 14 amino acids. CDR3 protein: CASSLGTGGTEAFF. The sequenced CDR3 bases are TGTGCCAGCAGCTTGGGGACAGGGGGCACTGAA.

Points on this clone: With the read ending 3 residues before the CDR3 end, the germline J gene is used to fill in that end. V usage is TRBV7-2 and J usage is TRBJ2-1; a possible D gene is TRBD2 (5 bases). The V and J ends lost 3 bases and 8 bases respectively, with 11 bases between them. This CDR3 has 13 residues. The germline V gene has CDR1 SGHTA and CDR2 FQGNSA. The part of the CDR3 DNA that was read is TGTGCCAGCAGCTTGGAGGTGAGGGATGAG. It encodes CASSLEVRDE. In full, the CDR3 reads CASSLEVRDEQFF.

On this clone itself: The read terminates 3 residues ahead of where the CDR3 ends, so the germline J gene completes it. The V and J genes are TRBV2 and TRBJ2-3, with a weak D call TRBD2 (5 bases). Germline values: CDR1 SNHLY, CDR2 FYNNEI. The CDR3 covers 14 residues. V was trimmed by 8 bases and J by 0 bases, leaving 12 bases between them. The DNA read from the CDR3 is TGTGCCAGCGCTTATGGACTTAGCACAGATACG. Its protein is CASAYGLSTDT. In full, the CDR3 reads CASAYGLSTDTQYF.

To note about this clone: The sequence runs out 3 residues before the end of the CDR3; the remainder is reconstructed from the germline J gene. The chain carries TRBV13 and TRBJ1-4; TRBD1 is a possible D gene (5 bases). The V gene lost 5 bases and the J gene lost 8 bases, with 15 bases spanning the gap. The CDR3 runs 14 residues. Germline lookup yields CDR1 PRHDT and CDR2 FYEKMQ (reference sequence). CDR3 bases read: TGTGCCAGCAGCCCCCGGGCCCAGGGAGAAAAA. Protein: CASSPRAQGEK. In full, the CDR3 is CASSPRAQGEKLFF.

Turning to this clone: From the germline J gene comes the end of the CDR3, since the read stops 3 residues before it. The chain carries TRBV5-6 and TRBJ1-5; possible D gene TRBD1, 5 bases. Trimming shortened V by 2 bases and J by 5 bases, and 11 bases separated the two germline ends. Germline V lookup: CDR1 SGHDT, CDR2 YYEEEE. The CDR3 runs to 14 residues. The sequenced part of the CDR3 DNA is TGTGCCAGCAGCTTTCGACAGTCGGATCAGCCC. Its translation: CASSFRQSDQP. The full CDR3 protein reads CASSFRQSDQPQHF.

In the case of this clone: The read terminates 3 residues ahead of where the CDR3 ends, so the germline J gene completes it. The V call is TRBV2, the J call TRBJ2-1; 7 nucleotides align to TRBD1. Germline loops: CDR1 SNHLY, CDR2 FYNNEI. The CDR3 consists of 14 residues. Trimming at V came to 3 bases and at J to 9 bases, leaving 8 bases not matched to a gene. CDR3 in amino acids: CASSDQSGGLEQFF. CDR3 bases read: TGTGCCAGCAGTGATCAGTCAGGGGGTCTTGAG.

Regarding this clone: A read error may account for a junction end that differs from germline. From the germline J gene comes the end of the CDR3, since the read stops 3 residues before it. The V gene is TRBV20-1, the J gene TRBJ2-2; 12 nucleotides agree with TRBD2. This CDR3 has 14 amino acids. Germline V gives CDR1 DFQATT, CDR2 SNEGSKA (reference sequence). The CDR3 loop reads CRASGGAGTGELFF. Partial CDR3 DNA: TGCAGGGCTAGCGGGGGGGCGGGCACCGGGGAG.

With regard to this clone: The read halts 3 residues ahead of the CDR3 end, with the missing end drawn from the germline J gene. This chain joins TRBV13 and TRBJ1-4; no reliable D call. Trimming removed 2 bases at V and 7 bases at J, with 14 bases between. The CDR3 length is 15 residues. Germline loops: CDR1 PRHDT, CDR2 FYEKMQ (reference sequence). The covered CDR3 bases are TGTGCCAGCAGCTTATGGAACAGCTCTCCTGAAAAA. Its translation is CASSLWNSSPEK. The complete CDR3 protein is CASSLWNSSPEKLFF.

Concerning this clone: The read comes to an end 3 residues before the CDR3 does, leaving the germline J gene to fill in the end. The V call is TRBV12-3 or TRBV12-4, the J call TRBJ2-7, with D perhaps given as TRBD1 or TRBD2 (6 bases each). Trimming stripped 1 base from V and 2 bases from J, with 12 bases between. The length of the CDR3 is 15 residues. The DNA read from the CDR3 is TGTGCCAGCAGTTTAGGGCAGGGGAGGACCTACGAG. It encodes CASSLGQGRTYE. The whole CDR3 protein reads CASSLGQGRTYEQYF.

A remark on this clone: The read falls 3 residues short of the CDR3 end, and the missing part is taken from the germline J gene. This rearrangement joins TRBV5-1 to TRBJ1-1; 8 bases align to TRBD1. The CDR3 is made up of 17 amino acids. Germline trimming cut 0 bases from V and 2 bases from J; bases unmatched to any gene: 9. CDR1 and CDR2 from the germline V gene are SGHRS and YFSETQ. Partial CDR3 DNA: TGCGCCAGCAGCTTGGCCTTTGAGACAGGGGCAAACACTGAA. It yields the protein CASSLAFETGANTE. The full CDR3 sequence reads CASSLAFETGANTEAFF.